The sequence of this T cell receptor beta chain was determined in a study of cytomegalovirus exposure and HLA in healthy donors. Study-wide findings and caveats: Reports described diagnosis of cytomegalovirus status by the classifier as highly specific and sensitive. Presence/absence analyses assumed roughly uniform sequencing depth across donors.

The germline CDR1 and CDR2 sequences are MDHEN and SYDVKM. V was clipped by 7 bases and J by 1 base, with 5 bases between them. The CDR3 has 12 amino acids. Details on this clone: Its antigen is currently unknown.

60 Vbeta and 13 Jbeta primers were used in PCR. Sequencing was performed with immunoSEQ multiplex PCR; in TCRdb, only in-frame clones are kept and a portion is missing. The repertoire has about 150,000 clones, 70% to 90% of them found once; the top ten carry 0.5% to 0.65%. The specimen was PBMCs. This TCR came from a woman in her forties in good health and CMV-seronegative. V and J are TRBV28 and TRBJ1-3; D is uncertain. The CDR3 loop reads CASTMSGNTIYF. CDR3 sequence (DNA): TGTGCCAGCACCATGTCTGGAAACACCATATATTTT.